This is a list of T cell receptor beta chains from one sample in a study of PD-L1 blockade in urothelial cancer. Repertoires were generated with immunoSEQ multiplex PCR, while TCRdb's copy carries only in-frame clones and drops some. The table shows some 29,000 clones, with about 87% occurring only once. The specimen comprised PBMCs, sampled around atezolizumab (anti-PD-L1) treatment. The receptor set was obtained from a man aged 50-59 years with urothelial cancer. Both conserved end residues are part of each CDR3. D genes are given only for firm matches. The size of a clone is reported for some rows only, either as once, few or many, or as a class for expanded clones.

clone_size j_call v_call d_call cdr3_length cdr3_aa cdr3_nt
once TRBJ2-1 TRBV29-1 NA 15 CSARGTILLNNEQFF TGCAGCGCCCGGGGTACTATACTCTTAAACAATGAGCAGTTCTTC
NA TRBJ2-1 TRBV7-2 NA 15 CASSGIRDWYNEQFF TGTGCCAGCAGCGGGATCCGGGACTGGTACAATGAGCAGTTCTTC
NA TRBJ1-1 TRBV25-1 TRBD1 14 CASSERQGAKEAFF TGTGCCAGCAGTGAAAGGCAGGGGGCTAAGGAAGCTTTCTTT
NA TRBJ2-7 TRBV18 TRBD1 14 CASSYRGPPYEQYF TGTGCCAGCTCATACAGGGGCCCCCCATACGAGCAGTACTTC
NA TRBJ2-5 TRBV19 NA 15 CASSIDLRGLGTQYF TGTGCCAGTAGTATAGATCTTAGGGGGTTAGGGACCCAGTACTTC
NA TRBJ2-1 TRBV5-1 TRBD1 14 CASSFDGTGNEQFF TGCGCCAGCAGCTTCGACGGGACAGGGAATGAGCAGTTCTTC
NA TRBJ2-2 TRBV7-9 TRBD1 16 CASSLWDRGHTGELFF TGTGCCAGCAGCTTATGGGACAGGGGGCACACCGGGGAGCTGTTTTTT
few TRBJ2-1 TRBV30 NA 12 CARSGIRGEQFF TGTGCCCGGTCCGGGATTAGAGGTGAGCAGTTCTTC
once TRBJ2-6 TRBV5-6 TRBD1 19 CASSAVGRTGRSGANVLTF TGTGCCAGCAGCGCCGTGGGGCGGACAGGACGCTCTGGGGCCAACGTCCTGACTTTC
once TRBJ2-1 TRBV30 NA 11 CAWSPETEQFF TGTGCCTGGAGCCCGGAGACTGAGCAGTTCTTC
NA TRBJ2-1 TRBV9 TRBD2 16 CASSQSSGTRFNEQFF TGTGCCAGCAGCCAAAGTAGCGGGACACGTTTCAATGAGCAGTTCTTC
once TRBJ1-5 TRBV15 NA 15 CATSRDTNSKLPQHF TGTGCCACCAGCAGAGATACCAATTCCAAGCTGCCCCAGCATTTT
NA TRBJ1-1 TRBV5-8 NA 15 CASSYGWTENTEAFF TGTGCCAGCAGCTACGGTTGGACAGAAAACACTGAAGCTTTCTTT
NA TRBJ2-5 TRBV11-2 TRBD2 15 CASSLTGLAEETQYF TGTGCCAGCAGCTTAACGGGACTAGCGGAAGAGACCCAGTACTTC
NA TRBJ2-1 TRBV5-1 NA 15 CASSLEGQGRDEQFF TGCGCCAGCAGCTTGGAGGGGCAGGGCAGGGATGAGCAGTTCTTC
NA TRBJ1-5 TRBV7-2 NA 15 CASSLQGGSNQPQHF TGTGCCAGCAGCTTACAAGGCGGTAGCAATCAGCCCCAGCATTTT
NA TRBJ2-6 TRBV5-1 TRBD1 17 CASSYGQGKSGANVLTF TGCGCCAGCAGCTACGGACAGGGCAAATCTGGGGCCAACGTCCTGACTTTC
NA TRBJ2-1 TRBV6-1 TRBD2 20 CASSAQGAGTSGRAYNEQFF TGTGCCAGCAGTGCTCAGGGGGCCGGGACTAGCGGGAGGGCCTACAATGAGCAGTTCTTC
NA TRBJ2-3 TRBV25-1 TRBD2 17 CASSESEREGQTDTQYF TGTGCCAGCAGTGAATCCGAGCGGGAGGGCCAAACAGATACGCAGTATTTT
NA TRBJ2-2 TRBV10-3 TRBD1 15 CAISEGQGLVGELFF TGTGCCATCAGTGAGGGACAGGGGTTGGTCGGGGAGCTGTTTTTT
NA TRBJ2-2 TRBV10-1 TRBD1 15 CASSADRVPTGELFF TGCGCCAGCAGTGCGGACAGGGTACCCACCGGGGAGCTGTTTTTT
NA TRBJ2-7 TRBV2 TRBD2 15 CASSESLAGVGEQYF TGTGCCAGCAGTGAGTCCCTAGCGGGAGTGGGCGAGCAGTACTTC
NA TRBJ2-5 TRBV27 TRBD1 14 CASSRGTAQETQYF TGTGCCAGCAGCCGAGGGACAGCACAAGAGACCCAGTACTTC
NA TRBJ1-5 TRBV27 TRBD1 15 CASRETGKDNQPQHF TGTGCCAGCAGGGAGACAGGGAAGGACAATCAGCCCCAGCATTTT
NA TRBJ1-2 TRBV19 NA 14 CASSIEERSYGYTF TGTGCCAGTAGTATTGAAGAACGGAGCTATGGCTACACCTTC
NA TRBJ2-7 TRBV5-6 NA 13 CASSLGRDYEQYF TGTGCCAGCAGCTTGGGGAGGGACTACGAGCAGTACTTC
NA TRBJ2-1 TRBV4-2 NA 18 CASSQPKSQTPYYNEQFF TGTGCCAGCAGCCAACCCAAATCCCAGACTCCCTACTACAATGAGCAGTTCTTC
NA TRBJ2-5 TRBV5-4 NA 14 CASSLGGTQETQYF TGTGCCAGCAGCTTGGGAGGGACACAAGAGACCCAGTACTTC
NA TRBJ2-6 TRBV7-2 NA 18 CASSPVEGLLLGANVLTF TGTGCCAGCAGCCCCGTGGAGGGGTTATTATTGGGGGCCAACGTCCTGACTTTC
NA TRBJ1-2 TRBV30 TRBD1 14 CAADREKINYGYTF TGTGCCGCGGACAGGGAAAAGATTAACTATGGCTACACCTTC
NA TRBJ2-7 TRBV7-6 TRBD2 14 CASSFAGAGYEQYF TGTGCCAGCAGCTTCGCGGGAGCCGGGTACGAGCAGTACTTC
once TRBJ2-7 TRBV9 NA 15 CASSPAPGQPYEQYF TGTGCCAGCAGCCCTGCCCCGGGACAACCCTACGAGCAGTACTTC
few TRBJ1-1 TRBV19 NA 12 CASSPGVAEAFF TGTGCCAGTAGCCCGGGGGTAGCTGAAGCTTTCTTT
NA TRBJ1-2 TRBV6-1 TRBD1 15 CASSVTTGGIYGYTF TGTGCCAGCAGTGTAACGACAGGGGGCATATATGGCTACACCTTC
NA TRBJ2-1 TRBV6-4 NA 15 CASSDRETQRDEQFF TGTGCCAGCAGTGACCGGGAGACCCAGAGGGATGAGCAGTTCTTC
NA TRBJ2-3 TRBV21-1 NA 17 CASSKGQGLSQSDTQYF TGTGCCAGCAGCAAGGGACAGGGGTTAAGTCAATCAGATACGCAGTATTTT
NA TRBJ2-1 TRBV5-4 TRBD2 15 CASSPRLAAYNEQFF TGTGCCAGCAGCCCTAGACTAGCGGCCTACAATGAGCAGTTCTTC
NA TRBJ2-7 TRBV6-5 NA 13 CASSYSRGYEQYF TGTGCCAGCAGTTACTCTAGGGGCTACGAGCAGTACTTC
NA TRBJ2-7 TRBV7-2 TRBD2 16 CASRWSTTSGAYEQYF TGTGCCAGCAGATGGAGCACGACTAGCGGGGCCTACGAGCAGTACTTC
NA TRBJ2-3 TRBV5-1 NA 16 CASSPTGRGGGDTQYF TGCGCCAGCAGCCCGACAGGAAGGGGGGGCGGAGATACGCAGTATTTT
NA TRBJ1-2 TRBV4-3 NA 16 CASSQDWGGIDYGYTF TGCGCCAGCAGCCAAGACTGGGGAGGGATCGACTATGGCTACACCTTC
NA TRBJ1-5 TRBV5-4 NA 13 CASSLQGNQPQHF TGTGCCAGCAGCTTACAGGGCAATCAGCCCCAGCATTTT
NA TRBJ2-1 TRBV7-2 TRBD2 19 CASSPRLPGTSGRYNEQFF TGTGCCAGCAGCCCCCGCTTACCCGGGACTAGCGGGAGGTACAATGAGCAGTTCTTC
NA TRBJ2-2 TRBV14 NA 15 CASSDRTVNTGELFF TGTGCCAGCAGCGACAGGACAGTGAACACCGGGGAGCTGTTTTTT
few TRBJ2-2 TRBV6-5 TRBD2 16 CASSYSSSGRVGELFF TGTGCCAGCAGTTACTCGAGCTCAGGGAGGGTCGGGGAGCTGTTTTTT
NA TRBJ1-2 TRBV10-2 NA 14 CASSERGGEDGYTF TGCGCCAGCAGTGAGAGGGGGGGCGAGGATGGCTACACCTTC
once TRBJ2-3 TRBV10-3 TRBD2 15 CAISASGDSTDTQYF TGTGCCATCAGTGCTAGCGGGGATAGCACAGATACGCAGTATTTT
NA TRBJ2-2 TRBV4-3 TRBD2 15 CASSQDGGSYGELFF TGCGCCAGCAGCCAAGACGGCGGGAGTTACGGGGAGCTGTTTTTT
NA TRBJ2-5 TRBV12-2 NA 15 CASRLRRDYQETQYF TGTGCAAGTCGCTTACGTCGGGACTACCAAGAGACCCAGTACTTC
NA TRBJ2-5 TRBV7-9 NA 15 CASSLVGDTQETQYF TGTGCCAGCAGCTTAGTTGGGGACACTCAAGAGACCCAGTACTTC
NA TRBJ2-3 TRBV11-2 TRBD2 16 CASSLVRGRATDTQYF TGTGCCAGCAGCTTAGTCCGCGGGAGGGCCACAGATACGCAGTATTTT
NA TRBJ2-3 TRBV20-1 NA 11 CSAPDTDTQYF TGCAGTGCCCCAGACACAGATACGCAGTATTTT
NA TRBJ2-3 TRBV5-1 NA 14 CASARVAPTDTQYF TGCGCCAGCGCCAGGGTAGCCCCCACAGATACGCAGTATTTT